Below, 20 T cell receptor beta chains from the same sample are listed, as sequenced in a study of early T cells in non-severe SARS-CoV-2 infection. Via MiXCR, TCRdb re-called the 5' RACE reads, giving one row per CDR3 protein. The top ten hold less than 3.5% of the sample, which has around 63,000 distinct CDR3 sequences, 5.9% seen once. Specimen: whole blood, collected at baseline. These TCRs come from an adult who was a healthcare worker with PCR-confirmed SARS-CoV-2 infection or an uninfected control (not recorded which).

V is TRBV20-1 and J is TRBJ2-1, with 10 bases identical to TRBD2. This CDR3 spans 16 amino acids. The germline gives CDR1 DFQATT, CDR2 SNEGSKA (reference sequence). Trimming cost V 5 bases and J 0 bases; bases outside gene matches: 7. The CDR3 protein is CSALPRTSGSYNEQFF. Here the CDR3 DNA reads TGCAGTGCTTTGCCGCGGACTAGCGGCTCCTACAATGAGCAGTTCTTC.

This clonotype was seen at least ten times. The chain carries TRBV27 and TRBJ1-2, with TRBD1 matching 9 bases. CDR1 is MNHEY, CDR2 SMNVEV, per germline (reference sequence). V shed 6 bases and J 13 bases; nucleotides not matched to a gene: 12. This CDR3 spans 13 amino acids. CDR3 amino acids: CASSIRTGEECTF. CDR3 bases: TGTGCCAGCAGCATCCGGACAGGGGAAGAGTGCACCTTC.

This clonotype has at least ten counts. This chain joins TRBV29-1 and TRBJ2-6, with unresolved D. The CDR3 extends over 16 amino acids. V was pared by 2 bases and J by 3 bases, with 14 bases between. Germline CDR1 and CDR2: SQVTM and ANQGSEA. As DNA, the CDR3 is TGCAGCGTTGAATGGGTTAGCCTCGGTGGGGCCAACGTCCTGACTTTC. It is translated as CSVEWVSLGGANVLTF.

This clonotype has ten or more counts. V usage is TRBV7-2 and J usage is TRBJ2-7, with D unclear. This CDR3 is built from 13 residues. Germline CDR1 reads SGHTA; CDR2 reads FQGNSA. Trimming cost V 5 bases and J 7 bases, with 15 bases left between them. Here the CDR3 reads CASSAGLGREQYF. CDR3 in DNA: TGTGCCAGCAGCGCCGGCCTCGGCCGGGAGCAGTACTTC.

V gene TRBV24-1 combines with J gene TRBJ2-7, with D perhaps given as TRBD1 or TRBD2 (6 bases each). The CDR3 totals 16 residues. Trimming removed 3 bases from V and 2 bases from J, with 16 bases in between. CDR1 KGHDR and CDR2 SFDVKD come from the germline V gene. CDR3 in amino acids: CATSDTGGTSPYEQYF. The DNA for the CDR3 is TGTGCCACCAGTGATACTGGGGGGACATCCCCCTACGAGCAGTACTTC.

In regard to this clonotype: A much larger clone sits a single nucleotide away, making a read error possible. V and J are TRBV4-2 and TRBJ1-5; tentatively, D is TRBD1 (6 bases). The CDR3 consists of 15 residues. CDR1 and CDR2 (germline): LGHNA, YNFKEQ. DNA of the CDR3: TGTGGCAGCAGCCAAGAAGGACAGAGAAATCAGCCCCAGCATTTT. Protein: CGSSQEGQRNQPQHF.

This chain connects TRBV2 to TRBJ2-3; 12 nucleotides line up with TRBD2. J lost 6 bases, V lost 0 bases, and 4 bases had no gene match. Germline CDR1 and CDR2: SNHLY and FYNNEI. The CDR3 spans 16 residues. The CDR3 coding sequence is TGTGCCAGCAGTGAAGCCCTAGCGGGAGGGGCGGATACGCAGTATTTT. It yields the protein CASSEALAGGADTQYF.

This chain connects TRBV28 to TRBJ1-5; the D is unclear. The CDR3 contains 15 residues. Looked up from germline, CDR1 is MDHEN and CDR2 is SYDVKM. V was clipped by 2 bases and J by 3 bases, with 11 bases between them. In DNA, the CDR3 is TGTGCCAGCAGTTTAATCTACGGTTCCAATCAGCCCCAGCATTTT. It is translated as CASSLIYGSNQPQHF.

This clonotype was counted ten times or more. CDR3 protein: CASSQDHGSNTEAFF. Here the CDR3 DNA reads TGCGCCAGCAGCCAAGATCACGGGTCGAACACTGAAGCTTTCTTT. The chain uses TRBV4-3 and TRBJ1-1; D ambiguous. V was cut by 0 bases and J by 1 base, with 9 bases left in between. The CDR3 contains 15 residues. Germline lookup yields CDR1 LGHNA and CDR2 YSLEER.

CDR3 coding DNA: TGCAGTGCTAGCGACCCTGCAGTCTATGGCTACACCTTC. It is translated as CSASDPAVYGYTF. J is TRBJ1-2 and V is TRBV20-1; D is uncertain. Per the germline V gene, CDR1 is DFQATT and CDR2 is SNEGSKA (reference sequence). CDR3 length equals 13 residues. The germline V and J ends were trimmed by 3 bases and 4 bases, with 12 bases remaining between them.

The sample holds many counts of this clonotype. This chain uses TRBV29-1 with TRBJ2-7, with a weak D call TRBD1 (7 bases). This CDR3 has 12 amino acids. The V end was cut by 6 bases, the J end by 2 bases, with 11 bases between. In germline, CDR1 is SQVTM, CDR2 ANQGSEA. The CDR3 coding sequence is TGCAGCGTGCGGGGACAGCCCTACGAGCAGTACTTC. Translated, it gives CSVRGQPYEQYF.

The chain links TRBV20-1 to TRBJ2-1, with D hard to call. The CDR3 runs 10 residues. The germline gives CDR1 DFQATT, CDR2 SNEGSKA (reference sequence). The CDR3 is CSYVGHEQFF. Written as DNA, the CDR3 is TGCAGCTACGTCGGGCATGAGCAGTTCTTC.

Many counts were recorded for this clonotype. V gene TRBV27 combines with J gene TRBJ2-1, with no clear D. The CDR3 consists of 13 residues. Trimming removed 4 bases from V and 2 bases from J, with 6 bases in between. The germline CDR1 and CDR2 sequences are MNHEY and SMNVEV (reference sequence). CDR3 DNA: TGTGCCAGCAGTTCCGGACCCTACAATGAGCAGTTCTTC. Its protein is CASSSGPYNEQFF.

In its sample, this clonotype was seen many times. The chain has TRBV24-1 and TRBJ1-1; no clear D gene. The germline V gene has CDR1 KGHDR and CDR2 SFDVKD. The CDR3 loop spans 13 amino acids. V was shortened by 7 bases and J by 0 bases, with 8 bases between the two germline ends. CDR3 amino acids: CATRATMNTEAFF. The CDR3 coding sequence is TGTGCCACCAGAGCTACCATGAACACTGAAGCTTTCTTT.

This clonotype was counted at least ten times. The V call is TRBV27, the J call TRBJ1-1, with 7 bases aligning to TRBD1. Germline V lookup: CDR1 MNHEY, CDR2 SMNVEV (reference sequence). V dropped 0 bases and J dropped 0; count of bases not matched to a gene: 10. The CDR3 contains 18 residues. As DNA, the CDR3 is TGTGCCAGCAGTTTATCCCCATCGAGGGGGCCCATGAACACTGAAGCTTTCTTT. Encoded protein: CASSLSPSRGPMNTEAFF.

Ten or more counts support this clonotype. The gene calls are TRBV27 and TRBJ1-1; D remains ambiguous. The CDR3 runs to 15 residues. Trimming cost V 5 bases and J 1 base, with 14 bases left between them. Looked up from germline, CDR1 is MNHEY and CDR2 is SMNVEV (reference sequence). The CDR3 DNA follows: TGTGCCAGCAGTCCCTCAATAGAAGGGAACACTGAAGCTTTCTTT. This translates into CASSPSIEGNTEAFF.

This CDR3 is CSVPEAGTYEQYF. As DNA, the CDR3 is TGCAGTGTTCCCGAGGCGGGGACCTACGAGCAGTACTTC. The rearrangement joins TRBV20-1 to TRBJ2-7; tentatively, D is TRBD2 (6 bases). This CDR3 comprises 13 residues. Germline V gene sequence: CDR1 DFQATT, CDR2 SNEGSKA (reference sequence). V was clipped by 7 bases and J by 2 bases, with 15 bases between them.

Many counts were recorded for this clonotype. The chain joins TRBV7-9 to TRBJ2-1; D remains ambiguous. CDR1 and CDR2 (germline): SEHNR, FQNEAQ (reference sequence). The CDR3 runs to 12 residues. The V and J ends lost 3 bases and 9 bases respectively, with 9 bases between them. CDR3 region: CASSFSVGEQFF. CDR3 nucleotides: TGTGCCAGCAGCTTCAGTGTGGGTGAGCAGTTCTTC.

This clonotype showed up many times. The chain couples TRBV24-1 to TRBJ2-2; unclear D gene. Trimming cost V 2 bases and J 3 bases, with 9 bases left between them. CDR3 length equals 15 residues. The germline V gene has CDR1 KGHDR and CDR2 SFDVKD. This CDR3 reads CATSDSFMYTGELFF. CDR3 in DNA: TGTGCCACCAGTGATTCCTTTATGTACACCGGGGAGCTGTTTTTT.

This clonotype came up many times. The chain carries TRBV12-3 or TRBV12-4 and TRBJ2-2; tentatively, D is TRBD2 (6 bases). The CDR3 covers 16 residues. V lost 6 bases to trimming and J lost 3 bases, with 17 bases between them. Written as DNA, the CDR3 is TGTGCCAGCAGCCCCCTGGCGGGAATCGACACCGGGGAGCTGTTTTTT. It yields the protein CASSPLAGIDTGELFF.